A single sample is the source of the 3 T cell receptor beta chains below, sequenced in a study of T-cell memory formation after mild COVID-19. TCRdb reanalysed the 5' RACE reads using MiXCR and keeps one entry per CDR3 protein. The data show roughly 220,000 distinct CDR3 sequences, over 7.5% seen once. Sequencing was carried out using PBMCs or a T cell subset sorted from them (not recorded which). These receptors were collected from a man aged 18 to 30 who had mild COVID-19 (a few samples of this study predate the infection). Cell type and time point are not known.

This clonotype has just a few counts. V and J are TRBV6-6 and TRBJ2-1, with 8 nucleotides matching TRBD1. CDR1 and CDR2 (germline): MNHNY, SVGAGI (reference sequence). The V gene end was trimmed by 6 bases and the J gene end by 5 bases; junction bases not matched to a gene: 9. The CDR3 is 15 amino acids. Here the CDR3 DNA reads TGTGCCAGCAGCCCGGACAGGGAGTCCCACAATGAGCAGTTCTTC. It encodes CASSPDRESHNEQFF.

The chain couples TRBV29-1 to TRBJ1-1; D is undetermined. Trimming removed 4 bases from V and 5 bases from J, with 5 bases in between. Germline CDR1 reads SQVTM; CDR2 reads ANQGSEA. The CDR3 covers 10 residues. In DNA, the CDR3 is TGCAGCGTTGTAAGGACTGAAGCTTTCTTT. Its translation: CSVVRTEAFF.

This clonotype was counted at least ten times. This chain connects TRBV14 to TRBJ2-3; 9 bases line up with TRBD2. The CDR3 consists of 18 residues. Germline assignment: CDR1 SGHDN and CDR2 FVKESK. J was trimmed by 4 bases and V by 0 bases; bases with no gene match: 11. Here the CDR3 reads CASSQERGLAGLADTQYF. The CDR3 DNA reads as TGTGCCAGCAGCCAAGAGCGTGGCCTAGCGGGGCTCGCAGATACGCAGTATTTT.